This entry describes one TCR beta chain. Germline-derived CDR1 and CDR2 are SQVTM and ANQGSEA. The CDR3 runs to 15 residues. The V segment lost 0 bases and the J segment 7 bases; nucleotides outside the gene matches: 9. TCRdb's copy holds only in-frame clones and misses some; the assay was immunoSEQ multiplex PCR. The sample lists roughly 15,000 clones; 87% were seen once. This sample was taken from a study of blood T cell repertoires in COVID-19. Study-level information: Some COVID-19 samples were acute and others convalescent; all came from the United States, Italy and Spain. PBMCs, B-cell-depleted T cells, or T cells were the source of the cDNA or gDNA that made up the material.

The receptor was isolated from a man aged 45-65 years with active COVID-19. The material sequenced was peripheral blood. This rearrangement joins TRBV29-1 to TRBJ2-5; 9 positions agree with TRBD2. CDR3 sequence reads: CSVEERLAVVGTQYF. CDR3 DNA sequence: TGCAGCGTTGAAGAACGACTAGCGGTAGTGGGGACCCAGTACTTC.